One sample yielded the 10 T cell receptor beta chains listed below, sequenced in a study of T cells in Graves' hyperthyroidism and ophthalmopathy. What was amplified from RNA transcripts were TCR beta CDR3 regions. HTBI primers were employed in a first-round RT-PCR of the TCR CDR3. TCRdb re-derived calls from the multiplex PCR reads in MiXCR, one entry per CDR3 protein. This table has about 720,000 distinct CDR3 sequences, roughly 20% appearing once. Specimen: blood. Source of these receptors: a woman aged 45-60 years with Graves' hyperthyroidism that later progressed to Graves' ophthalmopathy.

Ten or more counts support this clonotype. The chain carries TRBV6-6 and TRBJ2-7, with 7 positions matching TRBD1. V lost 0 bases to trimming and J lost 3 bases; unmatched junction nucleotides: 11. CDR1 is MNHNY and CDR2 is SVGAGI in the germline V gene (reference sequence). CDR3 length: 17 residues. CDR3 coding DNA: TGTGCCAGCAGTTACTCTGCCGGGACAGCTCCAAACTACGAGCAGTACTTC. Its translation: CASSYSAGTAPNYEQYF.

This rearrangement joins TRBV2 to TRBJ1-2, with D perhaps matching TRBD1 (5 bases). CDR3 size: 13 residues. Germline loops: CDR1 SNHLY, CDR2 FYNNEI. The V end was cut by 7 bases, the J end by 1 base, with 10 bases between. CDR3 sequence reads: CASTRVYNYGYTF. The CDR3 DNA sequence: TGTGCCAGCACCAGGGTCTATAACTATGGCTACACCTTC.

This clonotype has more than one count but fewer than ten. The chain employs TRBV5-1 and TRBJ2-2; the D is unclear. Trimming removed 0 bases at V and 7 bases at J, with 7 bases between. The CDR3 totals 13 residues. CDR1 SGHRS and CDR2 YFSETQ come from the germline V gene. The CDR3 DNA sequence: TGCGCCAGCAGCTTGGTTGGTCTCGGGGAGCTGTTTTTT. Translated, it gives CASSLVGLGELFF.

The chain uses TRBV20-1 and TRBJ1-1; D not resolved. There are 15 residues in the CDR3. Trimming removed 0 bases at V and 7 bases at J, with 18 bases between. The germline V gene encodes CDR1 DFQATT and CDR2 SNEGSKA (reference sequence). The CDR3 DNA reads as TGCAGTGCTAGAGAGATAGCGGACGTCTTGAGTGAAGCTTTCTTT. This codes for CSAREIADVLSEAFF.

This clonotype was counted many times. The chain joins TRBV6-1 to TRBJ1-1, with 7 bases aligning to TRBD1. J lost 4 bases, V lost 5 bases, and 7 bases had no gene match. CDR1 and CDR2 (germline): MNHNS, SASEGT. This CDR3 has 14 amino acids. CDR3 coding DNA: TGTGCCAGCAGTTACAAGACAGGGTTCACTGAAGCTTTCTTT. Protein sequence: CASSYKTGFTEAFF.

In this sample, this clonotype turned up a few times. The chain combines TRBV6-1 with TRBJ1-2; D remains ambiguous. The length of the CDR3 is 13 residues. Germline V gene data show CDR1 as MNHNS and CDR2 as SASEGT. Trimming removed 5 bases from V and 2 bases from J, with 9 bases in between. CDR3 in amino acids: CASSSRKNYGYTF. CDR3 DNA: TGTGCCAGCAGTTCGAGAAAAAACTATGGCTACACCTTC.

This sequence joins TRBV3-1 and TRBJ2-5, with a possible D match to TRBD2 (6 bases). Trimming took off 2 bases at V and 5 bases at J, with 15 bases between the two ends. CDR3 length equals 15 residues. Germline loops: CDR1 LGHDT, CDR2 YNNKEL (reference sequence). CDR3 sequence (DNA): TGTGCCAGCAGCCAAAGCAGATGGGGAGGCGAGACCCAGTACTTC. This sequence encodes CASSQSRWGGETQYF.

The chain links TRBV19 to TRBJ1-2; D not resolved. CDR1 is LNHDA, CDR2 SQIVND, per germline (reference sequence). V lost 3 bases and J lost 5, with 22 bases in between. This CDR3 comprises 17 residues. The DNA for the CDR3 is TGTGCCAGTAGTATGTCCCGGATACGATTGGGCGTGTATGGCTACACCTTC. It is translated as CASSMSRIRLGVYGYTF.

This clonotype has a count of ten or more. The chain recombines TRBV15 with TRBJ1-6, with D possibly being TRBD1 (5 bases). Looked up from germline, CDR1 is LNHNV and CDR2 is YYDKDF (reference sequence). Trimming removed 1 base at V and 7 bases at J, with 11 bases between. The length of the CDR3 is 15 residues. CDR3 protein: CATSRGDLTNSPLHF. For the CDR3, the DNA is TGTGCCACCAGCAGAGGGGACCTCACAAATTCACCCCTCCACTTT.

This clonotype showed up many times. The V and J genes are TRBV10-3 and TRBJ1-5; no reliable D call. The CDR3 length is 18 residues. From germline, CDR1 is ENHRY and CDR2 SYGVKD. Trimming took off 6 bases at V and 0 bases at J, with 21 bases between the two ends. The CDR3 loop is CAISVAGVAPYSNQPQHF. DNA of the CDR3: TGTGCCATCAGCGTGGCCGGGGTGGCCCCTTATAGCAATCAGCCCCAGCATTTT.